A selection of T cell receptor beta chains follows, all from one sample in a study of vaccination and CD4 T cells after COVID-19. These receptors' targets are unknown. TCRdb analysed the PCR reads with MiXCR anew, one entry per CDR3 protein. The table shows 4,100 or so distinct CDR3 sequences, with around 45% occurring only once. The sequenced sample was CD4+ T cells from blood, cultured in vitro. All receptors come from a human donor who had recovered from COVID-19. Both conserved end residues are part of each CDR3. D genes are given only for firm matches. Only some rows state a clone size, as once, few, many or a class for expanded clones.

v_call	j_call	d_call	clone_size	cdr3_nt	cdr3_aa
TRBV6-1	TRBJ1-2	-	-	TGTGCCAGCATGAGGGGGGGGACGGGAGGCTACACCTTC	CASMRGGTGGYTF
TRBV11-1	TRBJ2-7	-	-	TGTGCCAGCACCTCGGGACCCTCCTACGAGCAGTACTTC	CASTSGPSYEQYF
TRBV4-1	TRBJ2-4	-	-	TGCGCCAGCAGCCAAGAAGGGCCTAAGGGCCGGGATCTTCGACCCAAAAACATTCAGTACTTC	CASSQEGPKGRDLRPKNIQYF
TRBV7-8	TRBJ2-7	-	-	TGTGCCAGCAGCTTAGAGGGATTGGCGCGTAGGGACGAGCAGTACTTC	CASSLEGLARRDEQYF
TRBV19	TRBJ2-2	-	once	TGTGCCAGTGGGGGTCGGGGTACGAACACCGGGGAGCTGTTTTTT	CASGGRGTNTGELFF
TRBV20-1	TRBJ1-5	TRBD1	-	TGCAGTGCTAGAGTGGCCGGACAGGGGGTTTTTCAGCCCCAGCATTTT	CSARVAGQGVFQPQHF
TRBV7-2	TRBJ2-3	TRBD2	-	TGTGCCAGCAGCTACACAGCGGGAAATACGCAGTATTTT	CASSYTAGNTQYF
TRBV7-2	TRBJ2-7	-	-	TGTGCCAGCAGCTTCCATCCCCCGGGGAATAGTGGGGAGCAGTACTTC	CASSFHPPGNSGEQYF
TRBV11-2	TRBJ1-1	TRBD1	-	TGTGCCAGCAGTCCAGACAGGGGGCGTGAAGCTTTCTTT	CASSPDRGREAFF
TRBV7-9	TRBJ2-1	-	-	TGTGCCAGCAGCGGGACTCCCTCCTACAATGAGCAGTTCTTC	CASSGTPSYNEQFF
TRBV20-1	TRBJ2-2	TRBD2	-	TGCAGTGCTAGAGATCAAACTAGCGGGGGCCCCGGGGAGCTGTTTTTT	CSARDQTSGGPGELFF
TRBV18	TRBJ2-1	TRBD2	-	TGTGCCAGCTCAACGACCCCGGGACTAGCGTTCTCCTACAATGAGCAGTTCTTC	CASSTTPGLAFSYNEQFF
TRBV29-1	TRBJ2-5	TRBD1	-	TGCAGCGCCTCCCATCCGGGACAGGAAGAGACCCAGTACTTC	CSASHPGQEETQYF
TRBV20-1	TRBJ2-7	TRBD2	-	TGCAGTGCTAGAAAACCGGGACTAGGTAACGAGCAGTACTTC	CSARKPGLGNEQYF
TRBV30	TRBJ2-5	-	once	TGTGCCTGGAGCTTGGGCGAGACCCAGTACTTC	CAWSLGETQYF
TRBV20-1	TRBJ2-7	-	few	TGCAGTGCTAGAGAGGGGCAGGGGTACTACGAGCAGTACTTC	CSAREGQGYYEQYF
TRBV6-1	TRBJ2-2	-	few	TGTGCCAGCAGTCCCCCGGGGGGCCGCGGGGAGCTGTTTTTT	CASSPPGGRGELFF
TRBV20-1	TRBJ1-5	-	-	TGCAGTGCTAGCGTTAGGGCGGGGCAGCCCCAGCATTTT	CSASVRAGQPQHF
TRBV11-2	TRBJ2-5	-	-	TGTGCCAGCAGCTCCCGAGGGGTCCAAGAGACCCAGTACTTC	CASSSRGVQETQYF
TRBV7-2	TRBJ1-2	-	few	TGTGCCAGCAGCTTAGGAGCCGTCTATGGCTACACCTTC	CASSLGAVYGYTF
TRBV7-7	TRBJ2-1	-	large	TGTGCTAGCAGCTTAGGTGGGGGTTCGACAGAGCAGTTCTTC	CASSLGGGSTEQFF
TRBV6-1	TRBJ1-2	-	hyperexpanded	TGTGCCAGTTCCTTTGGTGTCTATGGCTACACCTTC	CASSFGVYGYTF
TRBV4-2	TRBJ2-2	TRBD1	-	TGTGCCAGCAGCCAGCCTACAGGGGGCGGCACCGGGGAGCTGTTTTTT	CASSQPTGGGTGELFF
TRBV2	TRBJ1-1	-	few	TGTGCCAGCATGACACAGTTGAACACTGAAGCTTTCTTT	CASMTQLNTEAFF
TRBV19	TRBJ2-1	-	-	TGTGCCAGTACTCCCTCGGGACTCCCCCTTTACAATGAGCAGTTCTTC	CASTPSGLPLYNEQFF
TRBV6-1	TRBJ2-7	-	-	TGTGCCAGCAGTGGGTTTTTGGGATACTACGAGCAGTACTTC	CASSGFLGYYEQYF
TRBV25-1	TRBJ2-2	-	few	TGTGCCAGCCGTCCCAGGGGGGACACCGGGGAGCTGTTTTTT	CASRPRGDTGELFF
TRBV7-8	TRBJ2-5	-	few	TGTGCCAGCAGCCCCAGAGGCCCTTTGGGGACCCAGTACTTC	CASSPRGPLGTQYF
TRBV6-2/TRBV6-3	TRBJ2-7	-	-	TGTGCCAGCAGTTATAAATACAGGACAGTTGAGCAGTACTTC	CASSYKYRTVEQYF
TRBV28	TRBJ1-2	TRBD1	-	TGTGCCAGCACCATACAGGGGGCTCCCGTTGGCTACACCTTC	CASTIQGAPVGYTF
TRBV6-5	TRBJ1-5	-	once	TGTGCCAGCAGTTACGAGAGGACGGGTCAGCCCCAGCATTTT	CASSYERTGQPQHF
TRBV20-1	TRBJ1-5	TRBD1	-	TGCAGTGCTCGGACAGGGCTGGGCTTGACGCAGCCCCAGCATTTT	CSARTGLGLTQPQHF
TRBV6-1	TRBJ1-2	-	large	TGTGCCAGCGGCCTCGACAGGTCCCCCTATGGCTACACCTTC	CASGLDRSPYGYTF